One sample yielded the 10 T cell receptor beta chains listed below, sequenced in a study of T-cell memory formation after mild COVID-19. TCRdb re-analysed the 5' RACE reads in MiXCR, keeping a single row per CDR3 protein. The profile shows roughly 150,000 distinct CDR3 sequences, roughly 14% of them singletons. The sample taken for sequencing was PBMCs or a T cell subset sorted from them (not recorded which). The origin of the receptors is an adult woman who had mild COVID-19 (a few samples of this study predate the infection). Cell type and time point are not known.

This clonotype was found a few times. The rearrangement joins TRBV27 to TRBJ2-5, with 9 bases lining up with TRBD1. Germline CDR1 MNHEY, CDR2 SMNVEV (reference sequence). Trimming took 6 bases from V and 5 from J; bases not matched to a gene: 4. The CDR3 runs 13 residues. CDR3: CASSTGGWETQYF. As DNA, the CDR3 is TGTGCCAGCAGCACAGGGGGCTGGGAGACCCAGTACTTC.

V is TRBV7-2 and J is TRBJ1-1; D is undetermined. V was clipped by 5 bases and J by 6 bases, with 13 bases between them. CDR3 length: 13 amino acids. Looked up from germline, CDR1 is SGHTA and CDR2 is FQGNSA. The CDR3 DNA follows: TGTGCCAGCAGCGTACCGGGAGGCGCTGAAGCTTTCTTT. Translated, it gives CASSVPGGAEAFF.

The V and J genes are TRBV4-3 and TRBJ2-1; TRBD2 aligns across 7 bases. There are 15 residues in the CDR3. Germline CDR1 is LGHNA and CDR2 is YSLEER. V lost 4 bases to trimming and J lost 4 bases; unmatched junction nucleotides: 7. CDR3 residues: CASSRGGYPYNEQFF. The CDR3, as DNA: TGCGCCAGCAGCCGGGGAGGGTACCCATACAATGAGCAGTTCTTC.

This clonotype was seen more than once but under ten times. This sequence joins TRBV4-2 and TRBJ2-1, with TRBD2 matching over 11 bases. V lost 4 bases to trimming and J lost 16 bases; unmatched junction nucleotides: 6. This CDR3 contains 12 residues. CDR1 LGHNA and CDR2 YNFKEQ come from the germline V gene. CDR3 sequence: CASSRPGTSGFF. In DNA form, the CDR3 reads TGTGCCAGCAGCCGACCTGGGACTAGCGGCTTCTTC.

This clonotype was counted many times. The chain links TRBV12-3 or TRBV12-4 to TRBJ1-4; D is unclear. This CDR3 has 15 amino acids. Trimming stripped 0 bases from V and 4 bases from J, with 9 bases between. DNA of the CDR3: TGTGCCAGCAGTTTAGCGTGGCAGTTTAATGAAAAACTGTTTTTT. Its translation is CASSLAWQFNEKLFF.

This clonotype was detected a few times. The chain has TRBV5-4 and TRBJ2-6, with a weak D call TRBD1 (7 bases). V gave up 6 bases and J gave up 13 bases, with 20 bases separating them. The CDR3 loop spans 14 amino acids. Germline lookup yields CDR1 SGHNT and CDR2 YYREEE (reference sequence). CDR3 protein: CASNPGGTELVLTF. The DNA for the CDR3 is TGTGCCAGCAACCCGGGCGGGACAGAGCTAGTCCTGACTTTC.

This clonotype appeared many times. V is TRBV12-3 or TRBV12-4 and J is TRBJ2-7; perhaps TRBD1 as D (6 bases). There are 13 residues in the CDR3. The V gene lost 4 bases and the J gene lost 2 bases, with 9 bases spanning the gap. The CDR3 spells CASSSPGAYEQYF. The CDR3 region has the DNA TGTGCCAGCAGTTCCCCAGGGGCCTACGAGCAGTACTTC.

A few counts support this clonotype. The chain has TRBV7-2 and TRBJ2-7, with TRBD2 matching over 9 bases. The CDR3 spans 15 residues. Germline values: CDR1 SGHTA, CDR2 FQGNSA. The ends lost 5 bases at V and 3 bases at J; junction bases unmatched: 8. CDR3 amino acids: CASSDPPSGDYEQYF. CDR3 DNA sequence: TGTGCCAGCAGCGATCCCCCTAGCGGGGACTACGAGCAGTACTTC.

The chain links TRBV10-3 to TRBJ2-7; 13 bases align to TRBD2. Germline CDR1 reads ENHRY; CDR2 reads SYGVKD. The length of the CDR3 is 15 residues. Losses at the gene ends were 4 bases for V and 0 bases for J; bases not matched to a gene: 0. The CDR3, as DNA: TGTGCCATCAGTGGGACTAGCGGGAGCTCCTACGAGCAGTACTTC. The encoded protein is CAISGTSGSSYEQYF.

The chain has TRBV27 and TRBJ1-1, with a weak D call TRBD1 (6 bases). There are 16 residues in the CDR3. The ends were cut back, 0 bases at V and 3 bases at J, with 14 bases in the middle. Germline values: CDR1 MNHEY, CDR2 SMNVEV (reference sequence). Here the CDR3 reads CASSLSPQGRDTEAFF. The CDR3 DNA sequence: TGTGCCAGCAGTTTATCCCCTCAGGGGAGGGACACTGAAGCTTTCTTT.